This paragraph reports one T cell receptor (beta chain). The data derive from a study of blood T cell repertoires in COVID-19. Study summary: Material from acute and convalescent COVID-19 was sourced from the United States, Italy and Spain. T cells, B-cell-depleted T cells, or PBMCs supplied cDNA or gDNA.

Source study methods: Estimates of nucleated cell counts were drawn from the amplification of reference gene primers. The repertoire was sequenced with immunoSEQ multiplex PCR; TCRdb's copy has only in-frame clones and lacks some. V, J and clone size reflect that table, while D and trimming were determined from the DNA. The sample lists 270,000 or so clones, roughly 90% occurring once. The CDR3 has 15 residues. Trimming at V came to 6 bases and at J to 4 bases, leaving 10 bases not matched to a gene. CDR1 is SGHDT and CDR2 is YYEEEE in the germline V gene. The chain links TRBV5-6 to TRBJ1-1; 9 nucleotides align to TRBD1. The sample taken for sequencing was peripheral blood. The origin of this receptor is a woman aged 25-40 years with active or convalescent COVID-19. The CDR3 coding sequence is TGTGCCAGCACCCCGACAGGGGGTTTTAGCACTGAAGCTTTCTTT. Amino acids: CASTPTGGFSTEAFF. The full variable domain, in which reference TRBV5-6 and TRBJ1-1 provide the parts outside the CDR3, is DAGVTQSPTHLIKTRGQQVTLRCSPKSGHDTVSWYQQALGQGPQFIFQYYEEEERQRGNFPDRFSGHQFPNYSSELNVNALLLGDSALYLCASTPTGGFSTEAFFGQGTRLTVV.